This record concerns one T cell receptor (beta chain) sequence. Its cognate antigen is unknown. Replicate PCRs from sorted subsets contained around 200 ng DNA, which is tens of thousands of T cell genomes. Assay: immunoSEQ multiplex PCR; the TCRdb copy retains only in-frame clones and omits some. Counted here are some 800,000 clones, roughly 92% occurring once; the ten biggest clones make up approximately 25%. Germline V CDR1 and CDR2: ENHRY, SYGVKD. This CDR3 region has 18 residues. V shed 4 bases, J shed 8 bases, and the junction held 18 bases outside the gene matches. This specimen belongs to a study of shared clonotypes between healthy human individuals. Study-wide context: Three plates each covered CD4 naive and memory; CD8 naive two, CD8 memory one.

Whole-study findings and limits: Only blood was sampled, and tissue TCR repertoires likely differ from blood ones.

Naive-designated CD8 cells lacked CD45RO, were positively enriched for CCR7, and omitted terminally differentiated effector memory CD45RA+ cells. The TCR was taken from a man aged 25-45 years in good health. The V gene is TRBV10-3, the J gene TRBJ1-3, with 9 nucleotides matching TRBD1. Material: naive CD8+ T cells sorted from blood. Written as DNA, the CDR3 is TGTGCCATCAGTGGGCAACGGGAACAGGGGGCGTTGGTAGACACCATATATTTT. Its protein product is CAISGQREQGALVDTIYF.